Below, 4 T cell receptor beta chains from the same sample are listed, as sequenced in a study of blood T cell repertoires in COVID-19. Sequencing was performed with immunoSEQ multiplex PCR; in TCRdb, only in-frame clones are kept and a portion is missing. The sample includes roughly 230,000 clones, 80% to 85% of them seen just once. The sequencing input was PBMCs or T cells enriched from blood (not recorded which). These receptors came from a man aged 45-65 years who had recovered from COVID-19.

A single count supports this clone. The chain uses TRBV6-4 and TRBJ1-1, with 7 bases matching TRBD1. The germline CDR1 and CDR2 sequences are MRHNA and SNTAGT. The trim removed 5 bases at V and 0 bases at J, leaving 9 bases unmatched. The CDR3 length is 16 residues. In nucleotides, the CDR3 is TGTGCCAGCAGTTCCGGAGGGGGCGCGATGAACACTGAAGCTTTCTTT. This translates into CASSSGGGAMNTEAFF.

The chain is built from TRBV27 and TRBJ2-7; 8 bases align to TRBD1. Germline V gives CDR1 MNHEY, CDR2 SMNVEV (reference sequence). The V gene end was trimmed by 3 bases and the J gene end by 4 bases; junction bases not matched to a gene: 5. The CDR3 is made up of 14 amino acids. CDR3 DNA sequence: TGTGCCAGCAGTTTGGGGACAGGACGGTACGAGCAGTACTTC. This encodes CASSLGTGRYEQYF.

The V call is TRBV28, the J call TRBJ2-7, with 8 bases lining up with TRBD2. With V trimmed by 6 bases and J by 2 bases, 9 bases remained unmatched. CDR1 MDHEN and CDR2 SYDVKM come from the germline V gene. This CDR3 has 15 residues. CDR3 DNA: TGTGCCAGCAGCCCTCCTGGGACTAGAGCCTACGAGCAGTACTTC. Translating it yields CASSPPGTRAYEQYF.

This chain joins TRBV10-1 and TRBJ2-3; D is perhaps TRBD1 (6 bases). Germline CDR1 and CDR2: WNHNN and SYGVQD (reference sequence). The CDR3 covers 12 residues. The V end lost 9 bases, the J end lost 11 bases, and 18 bases lay between the germline ends. The CDR3: CARSRGSGGQYF. The DNA of the CDR3 is TGCGCCAGATCGAGGGGGAGCGGCGGGCAGTATTTT.